This T cell receptor beta chain stems from a study of blood T cell repertoires in COVID-19. Overall study context: Sites in the United States, Italy and Spain provided acute and convalescent COVID-19 samples. PBMCs, B-cell-depleted T cells, or T cells provided the cDNA or gDNA that made up the material.

This CDR3 has 14 amino acids. V was pared by 4 bases and J by 8 bases, with 8 bases of the junction left unmatched. From germline, CDR1 is SGHAT and CDR2 FQNNGV. Authors' methods: Amplification from reference gene primers served as the basis for estimated nucleated cell counts. Profiled with immunoSEQ multiplex PCR; TCRdb holds only in-frame clones, not every one. V and J calls and clone size are as listed in that table; D and trimming were resolved from the DNA. The data contain about 210,000 clones, 70% to 90% of them singletons. Sequenced sample: PBMCs or T cells enriched from blood (not recorded which). The rearrangement links TRBV11-2 to TRBJ2-1; 7 bases align to TRBD2. The origin of this receptor is a woman aged 40 to 55 with acute COVID-19. CDR3 protein: CASSSLGAGHEQFF. The CDR3 bases are TGTGCCAGCAGCTCCTTGGGAGCGGGGCATGAGCAGTTCTTC.